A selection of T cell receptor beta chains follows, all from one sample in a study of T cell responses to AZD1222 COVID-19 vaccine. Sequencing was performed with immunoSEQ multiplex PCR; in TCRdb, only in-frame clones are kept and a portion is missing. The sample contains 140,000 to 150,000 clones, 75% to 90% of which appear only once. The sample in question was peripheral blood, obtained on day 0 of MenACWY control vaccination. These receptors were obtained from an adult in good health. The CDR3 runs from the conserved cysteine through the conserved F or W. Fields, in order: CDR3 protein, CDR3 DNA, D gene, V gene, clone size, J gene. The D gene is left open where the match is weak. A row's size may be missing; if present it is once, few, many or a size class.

CASSQFGRPQHF | TGTGCCAGCAGCCAGTTCGGGAGGCCCCAGCATTTT | - | TRBV28 | - | TRBJ1-5
CASSPRQSYGYTF | TGTGCCAGCAGCCCCAGACAGTCCTATGGCTACACCTTC | - | TRBV7-8 | - | TRBJ1-2
CASSTGGSGNTIYF | TGTGCCAGCAGCACCGGAGGATCTGGAAACACCATATATTTT | - | TRBV28 | - | TRBJ1-3
CASSLSGATYNEQFF | TGTGCCAGCAGTCTTAGCGGGGCAACGTACAATGAGCAGTTCTTC | TRBD2 | TRBV7-3 | - | TRBJ2-1
CASSPGGGGTEAFF | TGTGCCAGCAGCCCCGGGGGGGGAGGAACTGAAGCTTTCTTT | - | TRBV6-5 | - | TRBJ1-1
CASSLGTGLNSSPLHF | TGTGCCAGCAGCTTAGGAACAGGGTTGAACAGTTCACCCCTCCACTTT | - | TRBV13 | once | TRBJ1-6
CASSLGGQYTGELFF | TGTGCCAGCAGCTTGGGGGGGCAGTACACCGGGGAGCTGTTTTTT | - | TRBV5-4 | - | TRBJ2-2
CASSRRGTNEKLFF | TGTGCCAGCAGCCGGAGGGGCACTAATGAAAAACTGTTTTTT | - | TRBV3-1/TRBV3-2 | - | TRBJ1-4
CASSPVPGELFF | TGTGCCAGCAGCCCCGTCCCCGGGGAGCTGTTTTTT | - | TRBV7-9 | - | TRBJ2-2
CASSQTHTGELFF | TGTGCCAGCAGCCAGACTCACACCGGGGAGCTGTTTTTT | - | TRBV14 | - | TRBJ2-2
CATSRGGLNTEAFF | TGTGCCACCAGCAGAGGCGGCTTGAACACTGAAGCTTTCTTT | - | TRBV15 | - | TRBJ1-1
CASSRDRDTEAFF | TGTGCCAGCAGCCGAGACAGGGACACTGAAGCTTTCTTT | TRBD1 | TRBV7-8 | few | TRBJ1-1
CASSPWGGNTEAFF | TGTGCCAGCTCTCCCTGGGGGGGGAACACTGAAGCTTTCTTT | - | TRBV18 | - | TRBJ1-1
CASSQERGAGNTIYF | TGCGCCAGCAGCCAAGAGCGGGGGGCAGGAAACACCATATATTTT | - | TRBV4-1 | few | TRBJ1-3
CAISEFRVWEGSSNQPQHF | TGTGCCATCAGTGAGTTTCGAGTCTGGGAGGGGTCTAGCAATCAGCCCCAGCATTTT | - | TRBV10-3 | - | TRBJ1-5
CASSYGYQETQYF | TGTGCCAGCAGTTACGGGTACCAAGAGACCCAGTACTTC | - | TRBV6-5 | - | TRBJ2-5
CATSDPRIRRDRFDQPQHF | TGTGCCACCAGTGACCCTCGGATTCGCCGGGACAGATTTGATCAGCCCCAGCATTTT | TRBD1 | TRBV24-1 | - | TRBJ1-5
CASSLTGGNQPQHF | TGTGCCAGCAGTCTTACAGGGGGCAATCAGCCCCAGCATTTT | TRBD1 | TRBV6-6 | - | TRBJ1-5
CASSQVTRISGNTIYF | TGTGCCAGCAGCCAAGTTACACGTATCTCTGGAAACACCATATATTTT | - | TRBV3-1/TRBV3-2 | - | TRBJ1-3
CASSQGSSGGDRSYEQYF | TGCGCCAGCAGCCAAGGATCGAGCGGGGGGGATCGGTCCTACGAGCAGTACTTC | TRBD2 | TRBV4-1 | few | TRBJ2-7
CASTNKPGQGFDEQFF | TGTGCCAGCACAAATAAACCGGGACAGGGTTTCGATGAGCAGTTCTTC | TRBD1 | TRBV4-2 | - | TRBJ2-1
CATCPPQGEVVYGYTF | TGTGCCACCTGTCCCCCCCAGGGGGAGGTGGTCTATGGCTACACCTTC | TRBD1 | TRBV19 | - | TRBJ1-2
CASGLEGAEAFF | TGCGCCAGCGGCTTAGAGGGCGCCGAAGCTTTCTTT | - | TRBV10-2 | few | TRBJ1-1
CASSSPPGMNTEAFF | TGTGCCAGCAGTTCCCCCCCAGGGATGAACACTGAAGCTTTCTTT | - | TRBV27 | - | TRBJ1-1
CASSPRVGKETQYF | TGTGCCAGCAGCCCCCGGGTGGGGAAAGAGACCCAGTACTTC | - | TRBV7-9 | - | TRBJ2-5
CAVGWFNTEAFF | TGTGCCGTCGGGTGGTTCAACACTGAAGCTTTCTTT | - | TRBV28 | few | TRBJ1-1
CASSHSPAGGNQPQHF | TGCGCCAGCAGCCACTCCCCCGCGGGCGGAAATCAGCCCCAGCATTTT | - | TRBV4-1 | - | TRBJ1-5
CASSFLTEFYGYTF | TGTGCCAGCAGTTTCCTGACAGAGTTCTATGGCTACACCTTC | - | TRBV28 | once | TRBJ1-2
CSVRSDQETQYF | TGCAGCGTTCGGTCGGATCAAGAGACCCAGTACTTC | - | TRBV29-1 | - | TRBJ2-5
CASSVQGLVGEKLFF | TGTGCCAGCAGTGTGCAGGGGTTGGTGGGGGAAAAACTGTTTTTT | - | TRBV2 | - | TRBJ1-4
CASTPWGGEETQYF | TGTGCCAGCACTCCCTGGGGGGGAGAAGAGACCCAGTACTTC | TRBD2 | TRBV2 | - | TRBJ2-5
CAGGGTPNQPQHF | TGTGCGGGAGGGGGGACTCCCAATCAGCCCCAGCATTTT | - | TRBV25-1 | - | TRBJ1-5
CASSQGGQRHQPQHF | TGTGCCAGCAGCCAAGGGGGACAGAGACATCAGCCCCAGCATTTT | TRBD1 | TRBV3-1/TRBV3-2 | few | TRBJ1-5
CASSELAGGPETQYF | TGTGCCAGCAGTGAACTAGCGGGGGGGCCAGAGACCCAGTACTTC | TRBD2 | TRBV6-1 | many | TRBJ2-5
CASSLFRTGEGNTIYF | TGCGCCAGCAGCTTGTTCCGGACAGGGGAAGGAAACACCATATATTTT | TRBD1 | TRBV5-1 | few | TRBJ1-3
CASSQEDSAYIQYF | TGCGCCAGCAGCCAAGAGGACAGCGCTTACATTCAGTACTTC | - | TRBV4-1 | - | TRBJ2-4
CASSLVKDPGRLINQPQHF | TGTGCCAGCAGCTTAGTTAAGGATCCAGGGAGGCTCATCAATCAGCCCCAGCATTTT | - | TRBV7-9 | - | TRBJ1-5
CASSPWDSKTEAFF | TGTGCCAGCAGCCCCTGGGACAGTAAAACTGAAGCTTTCTTT | TRBD1 | TRBV3-1/TRBV3-2 | - | TRBJ1-1
CASSEAAGPSNQPQHF | TGTGCCAGCAGTGAAGCAGCAGGGCCGAGCAATCAGCCCCAGCATTTT | - | TRBV6-1 | few | TRBJ1-5
CASSSGQPQHF | TGTGCCAGCAGTTCTGGTCAGCCCCAGCATTTT | - | TRBV28 | - | TRBJ1-5
CASSSPGTPSTDTQYF | TGTGCCAGCAGCTCCCCTGGGACCCCGAGCACAGATACGCAGTATTTT | - | TRBV9 | - | TRBJ2-3
CASSSTTGVPETQYF | TGTGCCAGCTCGTCGACGACAGGGGTTCCTGAGACCCAGTACTTC | TRBD1 | TRBV18 | - | TRBJ2-5
CASGGLNGELFF | TGTGCCAGCGGGGGGCTAAACGGGGAGCTGTTTTTT | - | TRBV5-6 | - | TRBJ2-2
CASSWGYMTGNTEAFF | TGTGCCAGCAGTTGGGGCTACATGACAGGTAACACTGAAGCTTTCTTT | - | TRBV6-6 | once | TRBJ1-1
CASSYSDDRARYGYTF | TGTGCCAGCAGTTACTCGGATGACAGGGCGCGCTATGGCTACACCTTC | TRBD1 | TRBV6-5 | few | TRBJ1-2
CASSTRTTRAVSYEQYF | TGTGCCAGCAGCACACGAACTACGCGGGCCGTATCCTACGAGCAGTACTTC | - | TRBV21-1 | - | TRBJ2-7
CASSPYDQGAGEQYF | TGCGCCAGCAGCCCCTATGACCAGGGGGCGGGGGAGCAGTACTTC | TRBD1 | TRBV5-1 | - | TRBJ2-7
CAARTGGTEAFF | TGTGCCGCCCGGACAGGGGGAACTGAAGCTTTCTTT | TRBD1 | TRBV10-3 | - | TRBJ1-1